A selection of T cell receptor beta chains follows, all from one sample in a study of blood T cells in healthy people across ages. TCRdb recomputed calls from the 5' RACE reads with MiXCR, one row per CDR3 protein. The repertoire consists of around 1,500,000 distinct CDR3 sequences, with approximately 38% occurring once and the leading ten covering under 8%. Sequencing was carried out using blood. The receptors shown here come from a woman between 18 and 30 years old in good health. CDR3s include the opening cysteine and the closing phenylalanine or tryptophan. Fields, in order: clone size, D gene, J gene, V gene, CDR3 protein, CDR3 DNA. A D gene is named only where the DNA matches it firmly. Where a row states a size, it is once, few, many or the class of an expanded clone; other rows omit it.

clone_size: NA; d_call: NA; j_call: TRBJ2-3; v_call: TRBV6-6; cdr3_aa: CASTLAGRIRTDTQYF; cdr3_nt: TGTGCCAGCACCCTCGCGGGAAGAATAAGGACAGATACGCAGTATTTT
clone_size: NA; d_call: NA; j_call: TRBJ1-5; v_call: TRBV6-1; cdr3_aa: CATTSGARVQPQHF; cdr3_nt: TGTGCCACCACCTCTGGGGCCAGGGTACAGCCCCAGCATTTT
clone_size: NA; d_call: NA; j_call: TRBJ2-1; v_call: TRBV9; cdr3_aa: CASTEGAGAKYNEQFF; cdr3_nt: TGTGCCAGCACCGAGGGTGCGGGGGCTAAATACAATGAGCAGTTCTTC
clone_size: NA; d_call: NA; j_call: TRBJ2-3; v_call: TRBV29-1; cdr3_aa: CSVEGDLNDRAGTQYF; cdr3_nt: TGCAGCGTTGAAGGTGACCTGAATGATCGGGCGGGTACGCAGTATTTT
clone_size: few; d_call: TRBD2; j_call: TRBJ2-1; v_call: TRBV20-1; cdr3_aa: CSASVAGAEQFF; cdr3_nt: TGCAGTGCTAGTGTAGCGGGAGCTGAGCAGTTCTTC
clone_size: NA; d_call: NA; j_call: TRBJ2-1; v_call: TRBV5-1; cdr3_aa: CASSPMRNEQFF; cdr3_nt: TGCGCCAGCAGCCCTATGAGGAATGAGCAGTTCTTC
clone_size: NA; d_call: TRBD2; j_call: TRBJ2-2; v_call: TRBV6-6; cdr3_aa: CASTQWDSGRAGELFF; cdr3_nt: TGTGCCAGCACCCAGTGGGATAGCGGGCGGGCCGGGGAGCTGTTTTTT
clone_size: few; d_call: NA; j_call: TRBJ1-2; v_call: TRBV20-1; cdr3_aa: CSAREGGRANGYTF; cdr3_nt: TGCAGTGCTAGAGAAGGAGGCAGGGCCAATGGCTACACCTTC
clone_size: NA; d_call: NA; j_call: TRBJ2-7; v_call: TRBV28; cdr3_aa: CASSLEEGSSYEQYF; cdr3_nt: TGTGCCAGCAGTTTAGAGGAGGGGAGCTCCTACGAGCAGTACTTC
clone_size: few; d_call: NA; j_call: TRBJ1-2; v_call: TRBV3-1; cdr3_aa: CASSHRTVPYGYTF; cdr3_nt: TGTGCCAGCAGCCACCGGACAGTCCCCTATGGCTACACCTTC
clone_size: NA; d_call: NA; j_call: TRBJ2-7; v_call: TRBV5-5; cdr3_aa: CASSRFGPREQYF; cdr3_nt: TGTGCCAGCAGCAGATTCGGGCCGCGGGAGCAGTACTTC
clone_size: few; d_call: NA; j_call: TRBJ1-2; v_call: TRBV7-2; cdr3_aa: CASTPWGLGDYGYTF; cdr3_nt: TGTGCCAGCACCCCATGGGGGTTGGGGGACTATGGCTACACCTTC
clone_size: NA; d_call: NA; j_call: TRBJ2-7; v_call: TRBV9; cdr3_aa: CASSVEPSSLHEQYF; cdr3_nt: TGTGCCAGCAGCGTGGAACCTAGCAGTCTCCACGAGCAGTACTTC
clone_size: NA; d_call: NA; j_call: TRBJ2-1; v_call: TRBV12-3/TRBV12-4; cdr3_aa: CASSLLRVEGSYNEQFF; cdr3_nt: TGTGCCAGCAGTCTCCTGCGGGTCGAGGGGTCCTACAATGAGCAGTTCTTC
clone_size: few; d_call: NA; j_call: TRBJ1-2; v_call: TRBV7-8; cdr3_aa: CASSQSTVIYGYTF; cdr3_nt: TGTGCCAGCAGCCAGTCGACAGTGATCTATGGCTACACCTTC
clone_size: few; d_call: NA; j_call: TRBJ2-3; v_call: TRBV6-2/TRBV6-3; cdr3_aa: CASSYIGDGTDTQYF; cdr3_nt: TGTGCCAGCAGTTACATCGGGGACGGCACAGATACGCAGTATTTT
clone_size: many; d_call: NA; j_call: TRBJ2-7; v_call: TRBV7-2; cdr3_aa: CASSPPTGSYEQYF; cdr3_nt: TGTGCCAGCAGTCCCCCGACGGGTTCCTACGAGCAGTACTTC
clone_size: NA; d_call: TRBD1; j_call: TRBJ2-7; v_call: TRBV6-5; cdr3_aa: CASSPTGISGEQYF; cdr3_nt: TGTGCCAGCAGTCCGACAGGGATTTCGGGCGAGCAGTACTTC
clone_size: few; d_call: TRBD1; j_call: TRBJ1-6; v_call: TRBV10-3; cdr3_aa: CAISRDRDSPLHF; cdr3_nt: TGTGCCATCAGCCGGGACAGAGATTCACCCCTCCACTTT
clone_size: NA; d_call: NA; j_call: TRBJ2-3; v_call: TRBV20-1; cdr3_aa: CSARDLGATTDTQYF; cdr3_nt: TGCAGTGCTAGAGATCTAGGCGCTACCACAGATACGCAGTATTTT
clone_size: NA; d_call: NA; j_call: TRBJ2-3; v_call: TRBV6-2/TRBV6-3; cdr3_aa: CASSWTHTDTQYF; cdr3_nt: TGTGCCAGCAGTTGGACTCACACAGATACGCAGTATTTT
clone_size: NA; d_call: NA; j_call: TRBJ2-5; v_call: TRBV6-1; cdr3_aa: CAIIHAPRSETQYF; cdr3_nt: TGTGCCATCATCCATGCCCCGAGGTCGGAGACCCAGTACTTC
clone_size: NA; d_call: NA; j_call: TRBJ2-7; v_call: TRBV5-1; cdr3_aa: CASSWDGGPSYEQYF; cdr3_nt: TGCGCCAGCAGCTGGGATGGGGGACCCTCCTACGAGCAGTACTTC
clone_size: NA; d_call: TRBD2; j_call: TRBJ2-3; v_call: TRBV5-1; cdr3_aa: CASSLVAGVSDTQYF; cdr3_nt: TGCGCCAGCAGCTTGGTAGCGGGAGTGTCAGATACGCAGTATTTT
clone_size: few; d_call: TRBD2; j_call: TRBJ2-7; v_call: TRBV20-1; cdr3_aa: CSAMRTSGRNEQYF; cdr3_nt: TGCAGTGCTATGAGGACTAGCGGGAGGAACGAGCAGTACTTC
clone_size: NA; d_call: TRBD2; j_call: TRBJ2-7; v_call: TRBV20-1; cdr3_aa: CSRQGGGVYNEQYF; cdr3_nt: TGCAGTAGACAAGGTGGGGGGGTTTACAATGAGCAGTACTTC
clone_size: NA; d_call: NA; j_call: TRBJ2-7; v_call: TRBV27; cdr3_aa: CASSFSDKYEQYF; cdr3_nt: TGTGCCAGCAGTTTCAGCGACAAATACGAGCAGTACTTC
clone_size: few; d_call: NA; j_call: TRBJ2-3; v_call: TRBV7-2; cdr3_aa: CASSPRRDRSTDTQYF; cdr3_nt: TGTGCCAGCAGCCCACGGCGGGACCGGAGCACAGATACGCAGTATTTT
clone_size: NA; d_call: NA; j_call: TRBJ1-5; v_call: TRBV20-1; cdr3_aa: CSARGGTGHSNQPQHF; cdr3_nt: TGCAGTGCTAGAGGGGGAACAGGGCATAGCAATCAGCCCCAGCATTTT
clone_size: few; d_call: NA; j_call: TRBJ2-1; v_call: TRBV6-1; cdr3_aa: CASSEVKGNNEQFF; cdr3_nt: TGTGCCAGCAGTGAAGTTAAGGGTAACAATGAGCAGTTCTTC
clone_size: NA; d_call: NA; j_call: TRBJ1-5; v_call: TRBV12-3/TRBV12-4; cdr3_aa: CASSFYEQPQHF; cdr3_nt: TGTGCCAGCAGTTTTTATGAACAGCCCCAGCATTTT
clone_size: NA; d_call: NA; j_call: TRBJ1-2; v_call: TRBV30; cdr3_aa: CAWRGADYTF; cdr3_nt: TGTGCCTGGAGAGGGGCTGACTACACCTTC
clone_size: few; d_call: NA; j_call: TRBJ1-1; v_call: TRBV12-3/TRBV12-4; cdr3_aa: CASSPRQTLNTEAFF; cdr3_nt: TGTGCCAGCAGCCCTAGACAGACATTGAACACTGAAGCTTTCTTT
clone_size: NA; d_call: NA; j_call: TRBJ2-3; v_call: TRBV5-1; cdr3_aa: CASSLDGPWDTQYF; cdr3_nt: TGCGCCAGCAGCTTGGACGGCCCTTGGGATACGCAGTATTTT
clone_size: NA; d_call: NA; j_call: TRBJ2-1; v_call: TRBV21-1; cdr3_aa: CASIHWEVSGRISYNEQFF; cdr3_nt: TGTGCCAGCATCCACTGGGAGGTTAGCGGGAGGATTTCCTACAATGAGCAGTTCTTC
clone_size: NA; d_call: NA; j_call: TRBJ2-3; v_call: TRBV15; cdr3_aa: CATSSQGGGADTQYF; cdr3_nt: TGTGCCACCAGCAGCCAGGGAGGGGGGGCAGATACGCAGTATTTT
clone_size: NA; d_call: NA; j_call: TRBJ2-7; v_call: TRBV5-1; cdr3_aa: CASSTAGGSYEQYF; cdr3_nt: TGCGCCAGCAGCACGGCAGGGGGGTCCTACGAGCAGTACTTC
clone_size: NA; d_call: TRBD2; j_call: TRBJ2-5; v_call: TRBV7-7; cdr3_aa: CASSLGSTSAQETQYF; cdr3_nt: TGTGCCAGCAGCTTAGGGTCCACTAGCGCCCAAGAGACCCAGTACTTC
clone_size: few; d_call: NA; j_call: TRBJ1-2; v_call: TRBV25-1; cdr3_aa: CASCSSNFYGYTF; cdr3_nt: TGTGCCAGCTGTAGCTCGAACTTCTATGGCTACACCTTC
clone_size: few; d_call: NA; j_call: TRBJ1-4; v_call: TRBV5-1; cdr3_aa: CASHEGVSTEKLFF; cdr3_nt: TGCGCCAGCCACGAAGGGGTGTCCACAGAAAAACTGTTTTTT
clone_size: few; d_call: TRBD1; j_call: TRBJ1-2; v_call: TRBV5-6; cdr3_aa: CASSLNQGAYGYTF; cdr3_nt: TGTGCCAGCAGCCTTAATCAGGGGGCCTATGGCTACACCTTC
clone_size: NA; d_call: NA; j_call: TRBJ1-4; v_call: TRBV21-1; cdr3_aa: CASSKALGDGRATNEKLFF; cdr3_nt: TGTGCCAGCAGCAAAGCGCTCGGGGACGGCCGTGCAACTAATGAAAAACTGTTTTTT
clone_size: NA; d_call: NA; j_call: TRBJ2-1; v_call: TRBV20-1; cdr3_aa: CSAIGLWGTQFF; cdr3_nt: TGCAGTGCTATTGGACTTTGGGGGACCCAGTTCTTC
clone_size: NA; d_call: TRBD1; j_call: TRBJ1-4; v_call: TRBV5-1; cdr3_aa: CASSLEGAANEKLFF; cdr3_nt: TGCGCCAGCAGCTTGGAGGGGGCAGCTAATGAAAAACTGTTTTTT
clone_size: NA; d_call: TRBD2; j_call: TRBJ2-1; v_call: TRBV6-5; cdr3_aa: CASSYSIPLAELNNEQFF; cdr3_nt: TGTGCCAGCAGTTACTCGATCCCCCTAGCGGAACTAAACAATGAGCAGTTCTTC